The sequence of this TCR beta chain was determined in a study of blood T cell repertoires in COVID-19. Whole-study context: Italy, Spain and the United States were the sources of the convalescent and acute COVID-19 samples. PBMCs, B-cell-depleted T cells, or T cells provided the cDNA or gDNA that made up the material.

Germline V gene sequence: CDR1 SGHRS, CDR2 YFSETQ. The CDR3 has 15 residues. The ends lost 4 bases at V and 6 bases at J; junction bases unmatched: 10. How the authors handled the data: Amplifying reference gene primers gave estimates of nucleated cell counts. TCRdb keeps only in-frame clones here, not all; method: immunoSEQ multiplex PCR. Clonal size and the V and J genes are those of that table, whereas D and trimming came from the DNA. The data contain around 130,000 clones, 80% of them singletons. This clone is labeled medium-sized (0.01 to 0.1%). Specimen: peripheral blood. This clonotype originated in a man in his 60s with active or convalescent COVID-19. The chain uses TRBV5-1 and TRBJ1-2, with TRBD1 matching 9 bases. The CDR3 nucleotides read TGCGCCAGCAGCCCCTGGACAGGGGACGACGATGGCTACACCTTC. Its translation is CASSPWTGDDDGYTF.